Each of the 8 T cell receptor beta chains below was sequenced from the same sample in a study of shared T cell receptors in the human thymus. Sequenced by immunoSEQ multiplex PCR; TCRdb stores in-frame clones only, minus some. The data contain some 760,000 clones, 75% to 90% of them singletons. In addition, the sample was reused for a study of human thymus T cells.

The sequenced material came from thymocytes. Receptor source: a girl in the first two years of life with a congenital heart defect.

The genes are TRBV29-1 and TRBJ2-5; TRBD1 might be the D (5 bases). The CDR3 sequence is 16 residues long. In germline, CDR1 is SQVTM, CDR2 ANQGSEA. V was trimmed by 1 base and J by 1 base, leaving 16 bases between them. The CDR3 DNA is TGCAGCGTTGAAGCCAGGAACAGGCGAATCCAAGAGACCCAGTACTTC. This encodes CSVEARNRRIQETQYF. The variable domain in full, with the rest retrieved from reference TRBV29-1 and TRBJ2-5, is SAVISQKPSRDICQRGTSLTIQCQVDSQVTMMFWYRQQPGQSLTLIATANQGSEATYESGFVIDKFPISRPNLTFSTLTVSNMSPEDSSIYLCSVEARNRRIQETQYFGPGTRLLVL.

V usage is TRBV29-1 and J usage is TRBJ2-5; tentative D call: TRBD2 (6 bases). Germline CDR1 reads SQVTM; CDR2 reads ANQGSEA. V shed 8 bases and J shed 1 base, with 11 bases lying between them. The CDR3 sequence is 12 residues long. CDR3 bases: TGCAGCTTCACGGGGGTCCAAGAGACCCAGTACTTC. Translation gives CSFTGVQETQYF.

The chain links TRBV4-1 to TRBJ2-5; tentatively, D is TRBD2 (7 bases). Per the germline V gene, CDR1 is MGHRA and CDR2 is YSYEKL. The CDR3 totals 17 residues. Trimming stripped 2 bases from V and 1 base from J, with 17 bases between. CDR3 nucleotide sequence: TGCGCCAGCAGCCAAAGCCGGGGGGCCCGTATCCAAGAGACCCAGTACTTC. Translating gives CASSQSRGARIQETQYF.

The chain has TRBV18 and TRBJ2-7; 7 positions agree with TRBD2. J gave up 4 bases and V 2 bases, and 11 bases lay outside the gene matches. Germline V gene lookup returns CDR1 KGHSH and CDR2 LQKENI. The CDR3 totals 16 residues. CDR3 in amino acids: CASSPGFRREGYEQYF. CDR3 nucleotides: TGTGCCAGCTCACCAGGTTTTCGCAGGGAGGGATACGAGCAGTACTTC.

The chain links TRBV7-9 to TRBJ2-3; D unresolved. The germline V gene has CDR1 SEHNR and CDR2 FQNEAQ (reference sequence). Trimming took off 3 bases at V and 2 bases at J, with 9 bases between the two ends. The CDR3 consists of 14 residues. The CDR3 spells CASSLGLTTDTQYF. CDR3 coding DNA: TGTGCCAGCAGCTTGGGCCTGACCACAGATACGCAGTATTTT. The full variable domain, with the rest looked up from reference TRBV7-9 and TRBJ2-3, is DTGVSQNPRHKITKRGQNVTFRCDPISEHNRLYWYRQTLGQGPEFLTYFQNEAQLEKSRLLSDRFSAERPKGSFSTLEIQRTEQGDSAMYLCASSLGLTTDTQYFGPGTRLTVL.

V usage is TRBV2 and J usage is TRBJ2-7; D not resolved. CDR1 and CDR2 (germline): SNHLY, FYNNEI. The V end lost 1 base, the J end lost 3 bases, and 10 bases lay between the germline ends. The CDR3 runs to 14 residues. CDR3 amino acids: CASSEGPDYYEQYF. CDR3 nucleotide sequence: TGTGCCAGCAGTGAAGGTCCAGATTACTACGAGCAGTACTTC.

The rearrangement uses TRBV6-5 and TRBJ2-3, with D perhaps matching TRBD2 (5 bases). CDR1 and CDR2 (germline): MNHEY, SVGAGI. The CDR3 totals 13 residues. Trimming took off 4 bases at V and 6 bases at J, with 11 bases between the two ends. CDR3 sequence: CASSFWEWDTQYF. The CDR3, as DNA: TGTGCCAGCAGTTTTTGGGAGTGGGATACGCAGTATTTT.

This rearrangement joins TRBV27 to TRBJ1-5; D remains unclear. The CDR3 contains 14 residues. V lost 2 bases and J lost 5, with 10 bases in between. CDR1 is MNHEY, CDR2 SMNVEV, per germline (reference sequence). CDR3: CASSLPRNDQPQHF. Here the CDR3 DNA reads TGTGCCAGCAGTTTACCCCGTAATGATCAGCCCCAGCATTTT.